This note documents a single T cell receptor beta chain sequence. Seattle patient enrollment occurred during active infection, with longitudinal follow-up thereafter. In the original processing: From reference gene primer amplification, estimates of nucleated cell counts were derived. The table came from immunoSEQ multiplex PCR; TCRdb's copy has only in-frame clones and leaves some out. The V and J calls and clone size were taken over from that table, and D and trimming were inferred from the DNA. The sample contains 250,000 to 300,000 clones, roughly nine tenths of which appear only once. Trimming at V came to 4 bases and at J to 2 bases, leaving 7 bases not matched to a gene. Per germline, CDR1 MNHNS and CDR2 SASEGT. The CDR3 consists of 16 residues. The data were obtained in a study of blood T cell repertoires in COVID-19. Overall study context: Specimens from acute and convalescent COVID-19 originated in the United States, Italy and Spain. T cells, B-cell-depleted T cells, or PBMCs provided the cDNA or gDNA that served as material.

Sequencing input: peripheral blood. The chain carries TRBV6-1 and TRBJ1-2; 10 nucleotides line up with TRBD1. The clonotype comes from a woman aged 30 to 39 with COVID-19, enrolled during active disease. The CDR3 DNA reads as TGTGCCAGCAGTGGGTGGACAGGGGGGGCGAACTATGGCTACACCTTC. This gives the protein CASSGWTGGANYGYTF.